A single T cell receptor beta chain is shown here with its context. The sample is drawn from a study of blood T cell repertoires in COVID-19. Across the study: The United States, Italy and Spain were the sources of the acute and convalescent COVID-19 samples.

V lost 0 bases and J lost 3; bases outside the gene matches: 6. Per germline, CDR1 SGHTA and CDR2 FQGNSA. CDR3 length equals 16 residues. TCRdb keeps only in-frame clones here, not all; method: immunoSEQ multiplex PCR. The sample holds roughly 520,000 clones, over 75% seen once. V usage is TRBV7-2 and J usage is TRBJ1-1, with TRBD1 identical over 8 bases. What was sequenced was PBMCs or T cells enriched from blood (not recorded which). The source is a woman aged 35 to 49 who had recovered from COVID-19. CDR3: CASSLARGQGYTEAFF. The DNA for the CDR3 is TGTGCCAGCAGCTTAGCGCGCGGACAGGGTTACACTGAAGCTTTCTTT.